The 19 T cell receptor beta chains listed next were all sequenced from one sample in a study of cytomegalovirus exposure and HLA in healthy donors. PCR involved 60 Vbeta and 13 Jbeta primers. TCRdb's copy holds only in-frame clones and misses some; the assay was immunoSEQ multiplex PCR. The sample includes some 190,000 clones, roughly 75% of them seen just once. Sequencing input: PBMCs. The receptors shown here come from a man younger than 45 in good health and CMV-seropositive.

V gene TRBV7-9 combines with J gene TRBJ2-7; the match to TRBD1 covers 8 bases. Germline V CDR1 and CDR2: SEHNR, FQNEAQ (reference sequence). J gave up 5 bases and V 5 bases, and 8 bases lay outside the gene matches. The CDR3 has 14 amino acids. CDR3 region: CASSPFDRGDEQYF. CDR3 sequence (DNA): TGTGCCAGCAGCCCTTTCGACAGGGGTGACGAGCAGTACTTC.

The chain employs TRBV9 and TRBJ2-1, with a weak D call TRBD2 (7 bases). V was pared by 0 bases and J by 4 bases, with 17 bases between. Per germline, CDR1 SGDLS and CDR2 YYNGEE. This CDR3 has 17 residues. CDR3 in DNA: TGTGCCAGCAGCGTAGAGGGGAGGGGGGGGAAGTACAATGAGCAGTTCTTC. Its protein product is CASSVEGRGGKYNEQFF.

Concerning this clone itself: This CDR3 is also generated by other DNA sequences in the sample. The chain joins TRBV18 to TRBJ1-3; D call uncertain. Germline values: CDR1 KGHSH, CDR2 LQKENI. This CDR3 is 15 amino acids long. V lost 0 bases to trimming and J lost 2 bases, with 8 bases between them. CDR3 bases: TGTGCCAGCTCACCACCGTCAGTTCCTGGAAACACCATATATTTT. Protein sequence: CASSPPSVPGNTIYF.

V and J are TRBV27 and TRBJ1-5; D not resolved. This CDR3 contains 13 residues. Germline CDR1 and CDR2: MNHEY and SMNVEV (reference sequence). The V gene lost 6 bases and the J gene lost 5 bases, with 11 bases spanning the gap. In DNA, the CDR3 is TGTGCCAGCAGCCTTACTCCCGATCAGCCCCAGCATTTT. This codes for CASSLTPDQPQHF.

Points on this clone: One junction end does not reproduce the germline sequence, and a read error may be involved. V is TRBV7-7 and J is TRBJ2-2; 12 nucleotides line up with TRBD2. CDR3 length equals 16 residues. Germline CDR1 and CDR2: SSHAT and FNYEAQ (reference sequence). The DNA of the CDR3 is TGTGCTAGCAGCACCGGACTAGCGGGGTACACCGGGGAGCTGTTTTTT. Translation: CASSTGLAGYTGELFF.

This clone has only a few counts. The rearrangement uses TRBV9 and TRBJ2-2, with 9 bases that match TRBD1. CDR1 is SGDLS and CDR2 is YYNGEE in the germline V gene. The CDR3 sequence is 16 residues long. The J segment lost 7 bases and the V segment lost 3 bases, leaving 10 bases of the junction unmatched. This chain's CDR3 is CASSGPGQGIGGELFF. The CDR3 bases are TGTGCCAGCAGCGGCCCGGGACAGGGCATTGGCGGGGAGCTGTTTTTT.

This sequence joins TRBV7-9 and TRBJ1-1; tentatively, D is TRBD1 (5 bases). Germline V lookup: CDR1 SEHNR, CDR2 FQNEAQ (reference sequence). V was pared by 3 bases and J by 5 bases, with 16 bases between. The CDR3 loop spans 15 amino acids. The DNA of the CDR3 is TGTGCCAGCAGCTTGGGGGTGGGGGGGATAACTGAAGCTTTCTTT. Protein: CASSLGVGGITEAFF.

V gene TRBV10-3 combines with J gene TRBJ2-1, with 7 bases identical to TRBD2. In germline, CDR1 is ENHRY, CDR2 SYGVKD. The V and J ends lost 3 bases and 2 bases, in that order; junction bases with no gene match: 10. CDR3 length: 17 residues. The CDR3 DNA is TGTGCCATCAGTGACGGGGTAGCGGGTCTTACCTACAATGAGCAGTTCTTC. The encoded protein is CAISDGVAGLTYNEQFF.

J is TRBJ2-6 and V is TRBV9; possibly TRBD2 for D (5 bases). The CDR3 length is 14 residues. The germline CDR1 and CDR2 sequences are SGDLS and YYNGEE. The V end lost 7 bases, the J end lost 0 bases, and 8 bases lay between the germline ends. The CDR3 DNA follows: TGTGCCAGCTACGAGGGCTCTGGGGCCAACGTCCTGACTTTC. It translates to CASYEGSGANVLTF.

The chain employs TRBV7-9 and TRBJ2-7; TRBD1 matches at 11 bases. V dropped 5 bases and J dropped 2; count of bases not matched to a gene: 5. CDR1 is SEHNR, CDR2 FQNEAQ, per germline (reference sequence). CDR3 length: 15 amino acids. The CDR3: CASSPDRGLAYEQYF. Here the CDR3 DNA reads TGTGCCAGCAGCCCGGACAGGGGGCTGGCCTACGAGCAGTACTTC.

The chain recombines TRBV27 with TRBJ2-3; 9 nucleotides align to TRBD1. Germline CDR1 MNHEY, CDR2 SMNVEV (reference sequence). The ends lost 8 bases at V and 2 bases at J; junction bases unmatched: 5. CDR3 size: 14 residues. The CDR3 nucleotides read TGTGCCAGCGCCGGGACAGGGAACACAGATACGCAGTATTTT. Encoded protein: CASAGTGNTDTQYF.

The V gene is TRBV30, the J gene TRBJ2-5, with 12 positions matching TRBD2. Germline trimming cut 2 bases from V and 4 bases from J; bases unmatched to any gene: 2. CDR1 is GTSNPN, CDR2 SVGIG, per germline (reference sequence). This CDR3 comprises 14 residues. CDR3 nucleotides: TGTGCCTGGAGTAAACTAGCGGGAGGAGAGACCCAGTACTTC. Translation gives CAWSKLAGGETQYF.

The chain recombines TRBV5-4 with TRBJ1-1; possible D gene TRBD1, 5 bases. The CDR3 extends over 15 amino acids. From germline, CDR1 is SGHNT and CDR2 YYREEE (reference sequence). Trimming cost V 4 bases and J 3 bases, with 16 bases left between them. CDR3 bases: TGTGCCAGCAGCCTAGCCCTGCGGGGCCACACTGAAGCTTTCTTT. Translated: CASSLALRGHTEAFF.

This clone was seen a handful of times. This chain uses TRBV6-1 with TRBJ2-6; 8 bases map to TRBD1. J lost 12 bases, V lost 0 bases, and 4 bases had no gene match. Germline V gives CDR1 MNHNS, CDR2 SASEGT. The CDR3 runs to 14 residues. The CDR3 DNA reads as TGTGCCAGCAGTGAAGCCCAGGGGGCGAGCGTCCTGACTTTC. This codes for CASSEAQGASVLTF.

This CDR3 reads CASSPTGVGPDTQYF. CDR3 DNA: TGTGCCAGCAGCCCGACAGGGGTAGGACCGGATACGCAGTATTTT. The genes are TRBV7-3 and TRBJ2-3; 8 bases are a match to TRBD1. Unmatched junction bases numbered 10, after V lost 5 bases and J lost 6 bases. Germline V lookup: CDR1 SGHTA, CDR2 FQGTGA. The CDR3 runs to 15 residues.

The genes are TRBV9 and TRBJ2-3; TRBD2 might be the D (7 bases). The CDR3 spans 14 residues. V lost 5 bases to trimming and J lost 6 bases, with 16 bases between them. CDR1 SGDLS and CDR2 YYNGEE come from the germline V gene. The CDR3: CASSGGGGMDTQYF. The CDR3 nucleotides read TGTGCCAGCAGTGGAGGGGGGGGTATGGATACGCAGTATTTT.

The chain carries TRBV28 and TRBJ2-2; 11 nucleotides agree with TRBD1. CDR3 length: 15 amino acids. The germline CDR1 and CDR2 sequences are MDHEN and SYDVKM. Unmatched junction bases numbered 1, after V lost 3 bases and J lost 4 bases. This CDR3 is CASSLGTGGTGELFF. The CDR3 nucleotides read TGTGCCAGCAGTTTGGGGACAGGGGGCACCGGGGAGCTGTTTTTT.

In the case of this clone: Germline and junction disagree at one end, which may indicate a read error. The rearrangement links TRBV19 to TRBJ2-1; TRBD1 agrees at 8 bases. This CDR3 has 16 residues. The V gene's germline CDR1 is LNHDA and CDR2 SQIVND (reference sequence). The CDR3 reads CASSDYRGSSHNEQFF. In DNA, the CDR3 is TGTGCCAGTAGTGATTACAGGGGGTCCTCCCACAATGAGCAGTTCTTC.

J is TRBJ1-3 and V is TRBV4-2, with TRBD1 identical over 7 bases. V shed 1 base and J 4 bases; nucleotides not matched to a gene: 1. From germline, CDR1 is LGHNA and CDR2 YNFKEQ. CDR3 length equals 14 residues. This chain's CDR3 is CASSQGQGGNTIYF. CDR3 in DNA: TGTGCCAGCAGCCAAGGACAGGGCGGAAACACCATATATTTT.